These 26 T cell receptor beta chains share one sample of origin, sequenced in a study of blood T cell repertoires in COVID-19. Libraries were prepared by immunoSEQ multiplex PCR; TCRdb keeps only in-frame clonotypes and omits some of them. In the table there are approximately 77,000 clones, 65% to 85% of which are singletons. Material for sequencing was peripheral blood. The receptors here all came from a man between 65 and 79 years old with active or convalescent COVID-19.

The chain is built from TRBV6-5 and TRBJ2-1, with 12 nucleotides matching TRBD1. The V and J ends lost 4 bases and 2 bases, in that order; junction bases with no gene match: 3. Germline CDR1 MNHEY, CDR2 SVGAGI. The CDR3 is made up of 16 amino acids. CDR3 residues: CASSFGTGGPYNEQFF. The CDR3 coding sequence is TGTGCCAGCAGTTTCGGGACAGGGGGCCCCTACAATGAGCAGTTCTTC.

The CDR3: CASSLSGLADYNEQFF. As DNA, the CDR3 is TGTGCCAGCAGCTTATCGGGACTAGCGGACTACAATGAGCAGTTCTTC. This chain joins TRBV11-3 and TRBJ2-1; 11 bases line up with TRBD2. The J segment lost 3 bases and the V segment lost 2 bases, leaving 3 bases of the junction unmatched. The germline gives CDR1 SGHNT, CDR2 YENEEA. CDR3 length equals 16 residues.

This chain links TRBV30 with TRBJ2-4; 12 bases are a match to TRBD2. This CDR3 contains 16 residues. The V segment lost 2 bases and the J segment 0 bases; nucleotides outside the gene matches: 2. Germline V CDR1 and CDR2: GTSNPN, SVGIG (reference sequence). The CDR3 DNA follows: TGTGCCTGGAGTAGGGGACTAGCGGGAGCCAAAAACATTCAGTACTTC. Its translation is CAWSRGLAGAKNIQYF.

V usage is TRBV3-1 (or the pseudogene TRBV3-2) and J usage is TRBJ2-2; D is possibly TRBD1 (6 bases). This CDR3 has 14 residues. CDR1 is LGHDT, CDR2 YNNKEL, per germline (reference sequence). Trimming pared 4 bases from V and 2 bases from J, leaving 8 bases between. CDR3 sequence reads: CASSPGANTGELFF. In DNA form, the CDR3 reads TGTGCCAGCAGCCCAGGGGCAAACACCGGGGAGCTGTTTTTT.

The chain uses TRBV5-1 and TRBJ2-2, with D possibly being TRBD2 (5 bases). This CDR3 contains 13 residues. Trimming took off 4 bases at V and 7 bases at J, with 11 bases between the two ends. Germline lookup yields CDR1 SGHRS and CDR2 YFSETQ. The CDR3 coding sequence is TGCGCCAGCAGCGCTCTAGCCATCGGGGAGCTGTTTTTT. Translated: CASSALAIGELFF.

The V gene is TRBV6-1, the J gene TRBJ1-5; no clear D. CDR3 length: 20 residues. CDR1 MNHNS and CDR2 SASEGT come from the germline V gene. The V gene lost 2 bases and the J gene lost 0 bases, with 23 bases spanning the gap. CDR3: CASSELSKVWRGDSNQPQHF. CDR3 DNA: TGTGCCAGCAGTGAATTATCGAAGGTCTGGCGGGGAGATAGCAATCAGCCCCAGCATTTT.

In DNA form, the CDR3 reads TGTGCCATCAGTGGGGGGGGCGGCTTTGAAGCTTTCTTT. Its translation is CAISGGGGFEAFF. V is TRBV10-3 and J is TRBJ1-1, with D tentatively TRBD1 (6 bases). CDR1 and CDR2 from the germline V gene are ENHRY and SYGVKD. The length of the CDR3 is 13 residues. The V end lost 4 bases, the J end lost 7 bases, and 13 bases lay between the germline ends.

This clone has a handful of counts. This chain connects TRBV13 to TRBJ1-5; 7 nucleotides agree with TRBD1. CDR1 is PRHDT and CDR2 is FYEKMQ in the germline V gene (reference sequence). The CDR3 runs to 16 residues. The V segment lost 2 bases and the J segment 3 bases; nucleotides outside the gene matches: 7. The DNA for the CDR3 is TGTGCCAGCAGCTTATTGACAGGGCTTTTCAATCAGCCCCAGCATTTT. It encodes CASSLLTGLFNQPQHF.

This clone was observed a single time. This chain uses TRBV7-3 with TRBJ2-2, with D unclear. V was clipped by 5 bases and J by 2 bases, with 12 bases between them. The CDR3 sequence is 15 residues long. CDR1 SGHTA and CDR2 FQGTGA come from the germline V gene. The DNA of the CDR3 is TGTGCCAGCAGCCCCAGTAGCAGAAACACCGGGGAGCTGTTTTTT. Translating it yields CASSPSSRNTGELFF.

This clone was seen just once. The chain employs TRBV27 and TRBJ2-6; D ambiguous. The CDR3 is 16 amino acids. The germline CDR1 and CDR2 sequences are MNHEY and SMNVEV (reference sequence). Trimming left V 7 bases short and J 0 bases short, with 13 bases between. The CDR3 loop is CASKEQTSSGANVLTF. The CDR3 nucleotides read TGTGCCAGCAAGGAACAGACCTCCTCTGGGGCCAACGTCCTGACTTTC.

V gene TRBV5-6 combines with J gene TRBJ1-1; D is undetermined. The V and J ends lost 4 bases and 0 bases respectively, with 13 bases between them. This CDR3 region has 15 residues. Germline CDR1 is SGHDT and CDR2 is YYEEEE. The CDR3 DNA sequence: TGTGCCAGCAGCGCCGGTAGAAAGATGAACACTGAAGCTTTCTTT. It encodes CASSAGRKMNTEAFF.

The chain recombines TRBV6-1 with TRBJ1-5; perhaps TRBD1 as D (6 bases). In germline, CDR1 is MNHNS, CDR2 SASEGT. Trimming left V 0 bases short and J 7 bases short, with 13 bases between. This CDR3 comprises 15 residues. The CDR3 region has the DNA TGTGCCAGCAGTGAAGCAGGGGGTCAGAGCCAGCCCCAGCATTTT. This gives the protein CASSEAGGQSQPQHF.

This clone was detected only a few times. The V call is TRBV28, the J call TRBJ2-5; D perhaps matches TRBD2 (5 bases). The germline V gene encodes CDR1 MDHEN and CDR2 SYDVKM. This CDR3 is 13 amino acids long. Between the trimmed V and J ends, which lost 5 bases and 5 bases, there was a span of 12 bases. The CDR3 DNA reads as TGTGCCAGCAGTGTACCCGGGATCGAGACCCAGTACTTC. The encoded protein is CASSVPGIETQYF.

The V and J genes are TRBV4-2 and TRBJ2-3, with TRBD2 matching over 9 bases. CDR1 LGHNA and CDR2 YNFKEQ come from the germline V gene. The junction had 11 bases not matched to a gene; V was cut back by 4 bases and J by 3 bases. This CDR3 spans 17 amino acids. CDR3 sequence (DNA): TGTGCCAGCAGCCCCCGCTCGCGGGGGGGCCGAACAGATACGCAGTATTTT. Translating it yields CASSPRSRGGRTDTQYF.

This rearrangement joins TRBV25-1 to TRBJ1-2; D gene unclear. This CDR3 comprises 10 residues. Trimming left V 3 bases short and J 8 bases short, with 4 bases between. Germline V CDR1 and CDR2: MGHDK, SYGVNS. CDR3 protein: CASSDIGYTF. The CDR3 nucleotides read TGTGCCAGCAGTGATATCGGCTACACCTTC.

This clone appeared a few times. The genes are TRBV24-1 and TRBJ2-5; tentative D call: TRBD1 (5 bases). The CDR3 loop spans 14 amino acids. The V gene lost 4 bases and the J gene lost 5 bases, with 13 bases spanning the gap. CDR1 is KGHDR and CDR2 is SFDVKD in the germline V gene. The CDR3 sequence: CATSDHDRAETQYF. The CDR3 bases are TGTGCCACCAGTGACCATGACAGAGCTGAGACCCAGTACTTC.

V usage is TRBV2 and J usage is TRBJ2-1; D is unclear. This CDR3 is 11 amino acids long. The germline V gene has CDR1 SNHLY and CDR2 FYNNEI. The germline V and J ends were trimmed by 5 bases and 4 bases, with 3 bases remaining between them. In nucleotides, the CDR3 is TGTGCCAGCAGTACTTACAATGAGCAGTTCTTC. This codes for CASSTYNEQFF.

The chain uses TRBV6-6 and TRBJ1-4, with D tentatively TRBD1 (5 bases). Per germline, CDR1 MNHNY and CDR2 SVGAGI (reference sequence). The V end lost 2 bases, the J end lost 6 bases, and 7 bases lay between the germline ends. The CDR3 runs to 13 residues. The CDR3 nucleotides are TGTGCCAGCAGTTACCGGGGGGATGAAAAACTGTTTTTT. It yields the protein CASSYRGDEKLFF.

The J gene is TRBJ1-3, the V gene TRBV12-3 or TRBV12-4; D is unclear. This CDR3 region has 13 residues. Trimming removed 6 bases at V and 0 bases at J, with 6 bases between. The CDR3 region is CASSLYSGNTIYF. CDR3 sequence (DNA): TGTGCCAGCAGCCTATACTCTGGAAACACCATATATTTT.

This clone was found once. V gene TRBV11-2 combines with J gene TRBJ2-7, with 10 bases matching TRBD1. The CDR3 runs to 18 residues. From germline, CDR1 is SGHAT and CDR2 FQNNGV. With 2 bases clipped from V and 4 bases from J, the junction kept 14 bases outside the gene matches. CDR3 in DNA: TGTGCCAGCAGCTTAATCCTCCCCGGACAGGGGGAGAGGTACGAGCAGTACTTC. Translation: CASSLILPGQGERYEQYF.

Relative to its sample, this clone is medium-sized (0.01 to 0.1%). This rearrangement joins TRBV3-1 (or the pseudogene TRBV3-2) to TRBJ2-1, with a tentative D call TRBD1 (6 bases). The V gene's germline CDR1 is LGHDT and CDR2 YNNKEL (reference sequence). V lost 2 bases, J lost 7 bases, and 15 bases lay in between. This CDR3 region has 15 residues. This CDR3 reads CASSQTGTLTNEQFF. As DNA, the CDR3 is TGTGCCAGCAGCCAAACCGGGACACTGACAAATGAGCAGTTCTTC.

The sample holds a few counts of this clone. The CDR3 nucleotides read TGCGCCAGCAGCTTTGGGGGGGCGGCCACTGAAGCTTTCTTT. The encoded protein is CASSFGGAATEAFF. The chain links TRBV5-1 to TRBJ1-1; a weak D match, TRBD1 (6 bases). The CDR3 covers 14 residues. V shed 2 bases and J shed 4 bases, with 12 bases lying between them. Germline CDR1 is SGHRS and CDR2 is YFSETQ.

In this sample, this clone turned up a few times. This chain links TRBV9 with TRBJ1-3; D is unclear. The CDR3 extends over 13 amino acids. V was shortened by 0 bases and J by 8 bases, with 9 bases between the two germline ends. CDR1 is SGDLS and CDR2 is YYNGEE in the germline V gene. DNA of the CDR3: TGTGCCAGCAGCGTAGGAATACGGGACACCATATATTTT. Its protein is CASSVGIRDTIYF. The entire variable domain, with the rest obtained from reference TRBV9 and TRBJ1-3, is as follows: DSGVTQTPKHLITATGQRVTLRCSPRSGDLSVYWYQQSLDQGLQFLIQYYNGEERAKGNILERFSAQQFPDLHSELNLSSLELGDSALYFCASSVGIRDTIYFGEGSWLTVV.

CDR3 region: CASSLNRGSLNTGELFF. CDR3 DNA: TGTGCCAGCAGCTTAAACAGGGGTTCTTTGAACACCGGGGAGCTGTTTTTT. This sequence joins TRBV7-3 and TRBJ2-2, with 7 positions matching TRBD1. Germline-derived CDR1 and CDR2 are SGHTA and FQGTGA. The CDR3 contains 17 residues. V gave up 1 base and J gave up 1 base; unmatched junction bases: 6.

This chain links TRBV5-4 with TRBJ2-2; 9 positions agree with TRBD1. V was pared by 2 bases and J by 7 bases, with 12 bases of the junction left unmatched. This CDR3 is built from 17 residues. Germline V gene lookup returns CDR1 SGHNT and CDR2 YYREEE (reference sequence). The CDR3, as DNA: TGTGCCAGCAGCTTTATGGGACAGGGCCCCCGGGACGGGGAGCTGTTTTTT. Translating gives CASSFMGQGPRDGELFF.

This clone appeared a single time. This chain links TRBV3-1 (or the pseudogene TRBV3-2) with TRBJ2-7, with D possibly matching TRBD2 (6 bases). The germline V and J ends were trimmed by 4 bases and 6 bases, with 13 bases remaining between them. Per germline, CDR1 LGHDT and CDR2 YNNKEL (reference sequence). The length of the CDR3 is 13 residues. Here the CDR3 reads CASSPFGGIEQYF. In DNA, the CDR3 is TGTGCCAGCAGCCCTTTTGGCGGGATCGAGCAGTACTTC.